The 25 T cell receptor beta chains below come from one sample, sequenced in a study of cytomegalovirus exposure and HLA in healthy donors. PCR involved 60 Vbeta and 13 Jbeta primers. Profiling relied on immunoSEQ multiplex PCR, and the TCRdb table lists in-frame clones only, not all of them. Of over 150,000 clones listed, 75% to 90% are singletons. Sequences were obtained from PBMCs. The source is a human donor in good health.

The DNA for the CDR3 is TGTGCCAGCAGCTCTCAGACAGGGTTTTATGGCTACACCTTC. As protein: CASSSQTGFYGYTF. The V call is TRBV9, the J call TRBJ1-2; 7 nucleotides match TRBD1. Germline V gene sequence: CDR1 SGDLS, CDR2 YYNGEE. J gave up 5 bases and V 4 bases, and 8 bases lay outside the gene matches. This CDR3 contains 14 residues.

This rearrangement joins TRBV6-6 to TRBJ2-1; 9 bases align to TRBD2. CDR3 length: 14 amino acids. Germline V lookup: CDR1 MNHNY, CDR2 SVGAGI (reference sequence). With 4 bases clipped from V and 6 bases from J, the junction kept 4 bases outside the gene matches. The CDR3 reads CASSWASGVNEQFF. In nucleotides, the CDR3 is TGTGCCAGCAGTTGGGCTAGCGGGGTCAATGAGCAGTTCTTC.

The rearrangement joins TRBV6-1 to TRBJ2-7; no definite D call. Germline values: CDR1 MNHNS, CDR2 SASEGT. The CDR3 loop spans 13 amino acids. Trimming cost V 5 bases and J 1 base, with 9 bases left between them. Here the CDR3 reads CASSHPGSYEQYF. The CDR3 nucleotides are TGTGCCAGCAGTCACCCAGGTTCCTACGAGCAGTACTTC.

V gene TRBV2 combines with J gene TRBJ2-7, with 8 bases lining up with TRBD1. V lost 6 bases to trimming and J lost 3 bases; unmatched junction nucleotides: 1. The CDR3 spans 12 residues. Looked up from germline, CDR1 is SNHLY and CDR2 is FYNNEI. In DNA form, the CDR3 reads TGTGCCAGCAGCGGACAGGGCTACGAGCAGTACTTC. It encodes CASSGQGYEQYF.

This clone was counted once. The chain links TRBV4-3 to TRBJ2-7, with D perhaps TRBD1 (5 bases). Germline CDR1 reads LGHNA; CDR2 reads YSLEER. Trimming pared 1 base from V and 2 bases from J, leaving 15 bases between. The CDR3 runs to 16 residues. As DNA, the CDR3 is TGCGCCAGCAGCCAAGGTTCAGGGTTTGATACCTACGAGCAGTACTTC. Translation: CASSQGSGFDTYEQYF.

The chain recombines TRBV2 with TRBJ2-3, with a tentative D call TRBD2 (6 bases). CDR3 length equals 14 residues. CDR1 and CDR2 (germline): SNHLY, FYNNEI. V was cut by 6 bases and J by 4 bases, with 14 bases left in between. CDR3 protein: CASRTSFIADTQYF. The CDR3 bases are TGTGCCAGCAGGACTAGTTTTATCGCAGATACGCAGTATTTT.

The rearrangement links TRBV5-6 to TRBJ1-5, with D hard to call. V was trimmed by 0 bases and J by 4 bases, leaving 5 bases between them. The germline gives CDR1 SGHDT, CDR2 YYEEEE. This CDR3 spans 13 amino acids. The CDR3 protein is CASSLASNQPQHF. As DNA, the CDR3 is TGTGCCAGCAGCTTGGCCTCTAATCAGCCCCAGCATTTT.

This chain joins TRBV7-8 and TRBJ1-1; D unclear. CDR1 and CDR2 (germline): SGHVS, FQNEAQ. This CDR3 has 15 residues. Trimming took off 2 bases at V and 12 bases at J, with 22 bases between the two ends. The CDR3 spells CASSLSPVFEGSSFF. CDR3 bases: TGTGCCAGCAGCTTAAGCCCGGTATTTGAAGGGAGTTCTTTCTTT.

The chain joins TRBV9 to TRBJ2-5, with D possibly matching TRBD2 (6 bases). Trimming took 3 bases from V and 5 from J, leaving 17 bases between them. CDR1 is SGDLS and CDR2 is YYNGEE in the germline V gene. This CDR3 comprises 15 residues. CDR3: CASSAAAGPWETQYF. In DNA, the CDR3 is TGTGCCAGCAGCGCGGCGGCGGGGCCGTGGGAGACCCAGTACTTC.

The CDR3 protein is CSASAGDEQYF. In DNA form, the CDR3 reads TGCAGTGCTAGTGCAGGGGACGAGCAGTACTTC. The chain is built from TRBV20-1 and TRBJ2-7; D might be TRBD1 (6 bases). The CDR3 sequence is 11 residues long. Per germline, CDR1 DFQATT and CDR2 SNEGSKA (reference sequence). Trimming pared 3 bases from V and 5 bases from J, leaving 8 bases between.

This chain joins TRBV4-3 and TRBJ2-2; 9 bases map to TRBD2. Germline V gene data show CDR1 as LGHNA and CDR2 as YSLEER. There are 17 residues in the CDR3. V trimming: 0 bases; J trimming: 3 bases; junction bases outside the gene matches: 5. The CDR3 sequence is CASSQEVSGGYTGELFF. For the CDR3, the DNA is TGCGCCAGCAGCCAAGAAGTTAGCGGGGGCTACACCGGGGAGCTGTTTTTT.

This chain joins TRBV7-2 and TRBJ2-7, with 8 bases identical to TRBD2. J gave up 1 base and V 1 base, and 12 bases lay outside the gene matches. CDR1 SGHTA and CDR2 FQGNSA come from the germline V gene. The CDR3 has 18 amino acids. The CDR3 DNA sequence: TGTGCCAGCAGCTTAGGTCGTATTGGGCGGGGGGAATCCTACGAGCAGTACTTC. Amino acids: CASSLGRIGRGESYEQYF.

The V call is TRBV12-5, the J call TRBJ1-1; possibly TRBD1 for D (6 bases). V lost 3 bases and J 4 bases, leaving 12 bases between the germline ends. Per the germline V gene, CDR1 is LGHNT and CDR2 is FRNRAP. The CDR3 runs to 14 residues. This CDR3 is CASGLQGGTTEAFF. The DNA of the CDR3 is TGTGCTAGTGGTTTACAGGGAGGGACCACTGAAGCTTTCTTT. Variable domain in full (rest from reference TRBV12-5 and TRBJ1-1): DARVTQTPRHKVTEMGQEVTMRCQPILGHNTVFWYRQTMMQGLELLAYFRNRAPLDDSGMPKDRFSAEMPDATLATLKIQPSEPRDSAVYFCASGLQGGTTEAFFGQGTRLTVV.

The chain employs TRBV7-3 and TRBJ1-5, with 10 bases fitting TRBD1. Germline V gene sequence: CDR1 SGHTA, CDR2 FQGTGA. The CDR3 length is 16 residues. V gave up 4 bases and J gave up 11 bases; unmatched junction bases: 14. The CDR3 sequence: CASSSKGTGTGVTQHF. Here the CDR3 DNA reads TGTGCCAGCAGCTCCAAGGGGACCGGGACAGGGGTTACCCAGCATTTT.

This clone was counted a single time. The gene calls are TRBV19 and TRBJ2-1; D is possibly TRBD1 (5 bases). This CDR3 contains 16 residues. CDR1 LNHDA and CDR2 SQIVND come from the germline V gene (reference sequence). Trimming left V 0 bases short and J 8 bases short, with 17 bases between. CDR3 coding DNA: TGTGCCAGTAGTATAGAGGGTGGCAGGGTGGGCTATGAGCAGTTCTTC. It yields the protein CASSIEGGRVGYEQFF.

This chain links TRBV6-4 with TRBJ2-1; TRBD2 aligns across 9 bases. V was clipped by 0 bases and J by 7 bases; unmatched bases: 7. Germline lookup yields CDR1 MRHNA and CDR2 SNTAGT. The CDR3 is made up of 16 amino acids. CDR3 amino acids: CASSDSAGGAPNEQFF. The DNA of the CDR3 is TGTGCCAGCAGTGACTCCGCGGGGGGGGCACCTAATGAGCAGTTCTTC.

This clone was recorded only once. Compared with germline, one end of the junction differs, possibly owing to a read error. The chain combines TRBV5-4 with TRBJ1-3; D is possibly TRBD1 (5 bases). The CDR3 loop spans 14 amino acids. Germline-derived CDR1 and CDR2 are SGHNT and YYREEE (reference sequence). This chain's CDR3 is CASSPQGSGNAIYF. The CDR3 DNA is TGTGCCAGCAGTCCCCAGGGCTCTGGAAACGCCATATATTTT.

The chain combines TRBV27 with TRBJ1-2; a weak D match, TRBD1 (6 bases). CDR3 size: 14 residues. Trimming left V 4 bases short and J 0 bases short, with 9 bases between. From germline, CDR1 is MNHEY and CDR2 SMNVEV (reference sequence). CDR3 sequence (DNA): TGTGCCAGCAGTTGGGACATAACTAACTATGGCTACACCTTC. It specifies CASSWDITNYGYTF.

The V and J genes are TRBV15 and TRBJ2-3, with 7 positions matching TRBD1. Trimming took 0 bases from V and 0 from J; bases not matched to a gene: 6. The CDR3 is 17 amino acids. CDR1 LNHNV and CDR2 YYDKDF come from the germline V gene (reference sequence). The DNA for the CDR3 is TGTGCCACCAGCAGAGATCTACGACAGGGCAGCACAGATACGCAGTATTTT. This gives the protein CATSRDLRQGSTDTQYF.

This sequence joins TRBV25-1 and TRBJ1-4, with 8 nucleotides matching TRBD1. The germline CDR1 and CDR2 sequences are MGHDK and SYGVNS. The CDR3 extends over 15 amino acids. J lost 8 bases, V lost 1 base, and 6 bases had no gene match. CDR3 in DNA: TGTGCCAGCAGTGAATCCAGGGGGCGAGGGGAAAAACTGTTTTTT. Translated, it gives CASSESRGRGEKLFF.

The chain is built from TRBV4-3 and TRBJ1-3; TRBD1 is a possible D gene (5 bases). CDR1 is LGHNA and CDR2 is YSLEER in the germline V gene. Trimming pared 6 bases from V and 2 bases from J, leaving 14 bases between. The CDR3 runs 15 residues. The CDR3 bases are TGCGCCAGCAGTCCGACAGTCGCCCCTGGAAACACCATATATTTT. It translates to CASSPTVAPGNTIYF.

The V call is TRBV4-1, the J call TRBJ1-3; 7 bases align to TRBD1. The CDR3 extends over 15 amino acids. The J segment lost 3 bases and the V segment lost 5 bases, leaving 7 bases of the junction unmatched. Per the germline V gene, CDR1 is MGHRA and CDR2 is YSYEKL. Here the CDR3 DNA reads TGCGCCAGCAGCTTGGACAGGACGGGTGGAAACACCATATATTTT. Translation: CASSLDRTGGNTIYF.

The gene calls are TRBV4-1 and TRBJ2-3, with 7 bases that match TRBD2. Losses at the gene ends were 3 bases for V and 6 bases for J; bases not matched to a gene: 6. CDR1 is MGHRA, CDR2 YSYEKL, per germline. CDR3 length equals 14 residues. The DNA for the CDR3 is TGCGCCAGCAGCCAGGCTAGCGGAGCTGATACGCAGTATTTT. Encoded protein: CASSQASGADTQYF.

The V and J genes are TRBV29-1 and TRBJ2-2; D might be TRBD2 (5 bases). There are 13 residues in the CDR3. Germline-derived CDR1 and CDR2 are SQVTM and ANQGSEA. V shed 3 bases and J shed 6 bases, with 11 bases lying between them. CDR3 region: CSVEEDWPGELFF. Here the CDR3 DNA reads TGCAGCGTTGAGGAGGATTGGCCCGGGGAGCTGTTTTTT.

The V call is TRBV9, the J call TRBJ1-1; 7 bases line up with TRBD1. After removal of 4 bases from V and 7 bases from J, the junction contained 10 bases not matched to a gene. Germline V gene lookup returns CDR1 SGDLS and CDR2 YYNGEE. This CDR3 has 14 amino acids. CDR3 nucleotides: TGTGCCAGCAGCCAAACTCAAAGACAGGGTGAAGCTTTCTTT. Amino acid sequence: CASSQTQRQGEAFF.